These 26 T cell receptor beta chains were all obtained from the same sample, sequenced in a study of blood T cell repertoires in COVID-19. Profiling relied on immunoSEQ multiplex PCR, and the TCRdb table lists in-frame clones only, not all of them. The data contain 150,000 to 200,000 clones, around 87% of them seen just once; the ten biggest clones take up 3.7%. Sequencing was carried out using peripheral blood. The receptors shown here come from a man in his late teens or twenties with active or convalescent COVID-19.

The genes are TRBV6-6 and TRBJ2-1, with 11 bases identical to TRBD2. The CDR3 spans 16 residues. Trimming at V came to 2 bases and at J to 4 bases, leaving 4 bases not matched to a gene. Germline V lookup: CDR1 MNHNY, CDR2 SVGAGI (reference sequence). This chain's CDR3 is CASSYGLAGGYNEQFF. The CDR3 bases are TGTGCCAGCAGTTACGGGCTAGCGGGGGGTTACAATGAGCAGTTCTTC.

The CDR3 loop is CASSLADSNYGYTF. The CDR3 nucleotides are TGCGCCAGCAGCTTGGCTGACAGTAACTATGGCTACACCTTC. The V call is TRBV5-1, the J call TRBJ1-2, with a tentative D call TRBD1 (5 bases). The CDR3 length is 14 residues. The V gene's germline CDR1 is SGHRS and CDR2 YFSETQ. The germline V and J ends were trimmed by 0 bases and 1 base, with 7 bases remaining between them.

This rearrangement joins TRBV30 to TRBJ1-6; 7 bases match TRBD1. Germline-derived CDR1 and CDR2 are GTSNPN and SVGIG (reference sequence). V lost 4 bases to trimming and J lost 8 bases; unmatched junction nucleotides: 5. CDR3 size: 13 residues. CDR3 in DNA: TGTGCCTGGAACCGACAGGGCGATTCACCCCTCCACTTT. It is translated as CAWNRQGDSPLHF.

The chain is built from TRBV5-1 and TRBJ2-7; no definite D call. The CDR3 consists of 13 residues. CDR1 and CDR2 (germline): SGHRS, YFSETQ. The V and J ends lost 4 bases and 4 bases respectively, with 12 bases between them. CDR3 residues: CASSPLTSYEQYF. CDR3 nucleotide sequence: TGCGCCAGCAGCCCACTTACCTCGTACGAGCAGTACTTC.

J is TRBJ1-2 and V is TRBV7-9, with unresolved D. Per the germline V gene, CDR1 is SEHNR and CDR2 is FQNEAQ (reference sequence). With 5 bases removed from V and 9 bases from J, the gap between germline ends came to 10 bases. The CDR3 has 11 residues. The CDR3 nucleotides are TGTGCCAGCAGCCTCGGGGAGAGCTACACCTTC. It encodes CASSLGESYTF.

This clone has only one observation. The V gene is TRBV4-1, the J gene TRBJ2-7; 7 bases fit TRBD1. Losses at the gene ends were 3 bases for V and 0 bases for J; bases not matched to a gene: 11. This CDR3 is built from 17 residues. Germline V gene lookup returns CDR1 MGHRA and CDR2 YSYEKL. The DNA for the CDR3 is TGCGCCAGCAGCCAGGAAAGACAGGGCTGGAGCTCCTACGAGCAGTACTTC. This translates into CASSQERQGWSSYEQYF.

J is TRBJ1-3 and V is TRBV3-1 (or the pseudogene TRBV3-2); D is perhaps TRBD1 (6 bases). The germline CDR1 and CDR2 sequences are LGHDT and YNNKEL (reference sequence). Trimming stripped 6 bases from V and 9 bases from J, with 24 bases between. The CDR3 runs 16 residues. In DNA form, the CDR3 reads TGTGCCAGCAGACCCACTTCCAGGGGAGGGTTGGGCACCATATATTTT. Encoded protein: CASRPTSRGGLGTIYF.

This clone occurred a few times. The V gene is TRBV27, the J gene TRBJ1-1; tentative D call: TRBD1 (5 bases). V shed 4 bases and J shed 5 bases, with 11 bases lying between them. The V gene's germline CDR1 is MNHEY and CDR2 SMNVEV (reference sequence). This CDR3 contains 13 residues. CDR3 amino acids: CASSWGGKTEAFF. The DNA for the CDR3 is TGTGCCAGCAGTTGGGGGGGGAAAACTGAAGCTTTCTTT.

The rearrangement links TRBV15 to TRBJ1-5, with D possibly being TRBD1 (5 bases). Germline loops: CDR1 LNHNV, CDR2 YYDKDF (reference sequence). The length of the CDR3 is 16 residues. Trimming removed 0 bases at V and 1 base at J, with 10 bases between. The CDR3 DNA is TGTGCCACCAGCAGAGATCTGACAGTAAGCAATCAGCCCCAGCATTTT. Translating it yields CATSRDLTVSNQPQHF. Full variable domain (outside the CDR3, taken from reference TRBV15 and TRBJ1-5): DAMVIQNPRYQVTQFGKPVTLSCSQTLNHNVMYWYQQKSSQAPKLLFHYYDKDFNNEADTPDNFQSRRPNTSFCFLDIRSPGLGDTAMYLCATSRDLTVSNQPQHFGDGTRLSIL.

This rearrangement joins TRBV6-5 to TRBJ1-2; D unresolved. The CDR3 has 12 residues. Germline loops: CDR1 MNHEY, CDR2 SVGAGI. V gave up 2 bases and J gave up 6 bases, with 7 bases separating them. For the CDR3, the DNA is TGTGCCAGCAGTTACGTGGGAGATGGCTACACCTTC. Translation: CASSYVGDGYTF.

The chain joins TRBV6-5 to TRBJ2-1; 8 positions match TRBD1. J gave up 5 bases and V 7 bases, and 7 bases lay outside the gene matches. The germline CDR1 and CDR2 sequences are MNHEY and SVGAGI. This CDR3 contains 14 residues. The CDR3 here is CASTPDRANNEQFF. As DNA, the CDR3 is TGTGCCAGCACCCCGGACAGGGCTAACAATGAGCAGTTCTTC.

The chain has TRBV9 and TRBJ2-1; the match to TRBD2 covers 7 bases. The CDR3 is 19 residues long. V shed 5 bases and J 2 bases; nucleotides not matched to a gene: 19. Germline CDR1 is SGDLS and CDR2 is YYNGEE. CDR3 protein: CASSLILVGGGGTYNEQFF. The CDR3 DNA follows: TGTGCCAGCAGTCTAATTCTAGTGGGCGGGGGAGGTACCTACAATGAGCAGTTCTTC. The full variable domain, its missing parts supplied by reference TRBV9 and TRBJ2-1, is DSGVTQTPKHLITATGQRVTLRCSPRSGDLSVYWYQQSLDQGLQFLIQYYNGEERAKGNILERFSAQQFPDLHSELNLSSLELGDSALYFCASSLILVGGGGTYNEQFFGPGTRLTVL.

The rearrangement uses TRBV5-1 and TRBJ2-3; TRBD1 matches at 7 bases. CDR3 length: 16 amino acids. V was clipped by 0 bases and J by 1 base; unmatched bases: 5. Germline lookup yields CDR1 SGHRS and CDR2 YFSETQ. CDR3 loop: CASSLAPGTGTDTQYF. The CDR3 bases are TGCGCCAGCAGCTTGGCGCCGGGGACAGGCACAGATACGCAGTATTTT.

The chain has TRBV3-1 (or the pseudogene TRBV3-2) and TRBJ2-2; possibly TRBD1 for D (6 bases). Germline loops: CDR1 LGHDT, CDR2 YNNKEL (reference sequence). The CDR3 spans 16 residues. V was clipped by 2 bases and J by 4 bases, with 14 bases between them. The CDR3 loop is CASSQPDRMGTGELFF. The CDR3 DNA sequence: TGTGCCAGCAGCCAACCCGACAGGATGGGCACCGGGGAGCTGTTTTTT.

The chain couples TRBV21-1 to TRBJ1-5; TRBD1, the D gene given by the table, was not confirmed from the DNA. TRBV21-1 is a documented pseudogene. The CDR3 sequence is 18 residues long. The DNA of the CDR3 is TGTGCCAGCATTAAAGTAGGGACAGGGTTTGGCAGCAATCAGCCCCAGCATTTT. Encoded protein: CASIKVGTGFGSNQPQHF.

The chain recombines TRBV7-2 with TRBJ1-2; D gene uncertain. Trimming shortened V by 2 bases and J by 3 bases, and 10 bases separated the two germline ends. Germline values: CDR1 SGHTA, CDR2 FQGNSA. The CDR3 runs to 14 residues. CDR3 sequence (DNA): TGTGCCAGCAGCTTACCGGGGTTACACTATGGCTACACCTTC. Translation gives CASSLPGLHYGYTF. Combining the CDR3 with reference TRBV7-2 and TRBJ1-2 gives the whole variable domain GAGVSQSPSNKVTEKGKDVELRCDPISGHTALYWYRQSLGQGLEFLIYFQGNSAPDKSGLPSDRFSAERTGGSVSTLTIQRTQQEDSAVYLCASSLPGLHYGYTFGSGTRLTVV.

The V and J genes are TRBV7-7 and TRBJ2-1; a possible D gene is TRBD2 (6 bases). Trimming cost V 1 base and J 5 bases, with 12 bases left between them. The CDR3 is 15 residues long. The germline CDR1 and CDR2 sequences are SSHAT and FNYEAQ (reference sequence). CDR3 sequence: CASSLVGGANNEQFF. The DNA for the CDR3 is TGTGCCAGCAGCTTAGTTGGCGGGGCTAACAATGAGCAGTTCTTC.

V and J are TRBV5-1 and TRBJ1-3; no reliable D call. The CDR3 spans 15 residues. In germline, CDR1 is SGHRS, CDR2 YFSETQ. The V gene lost 0 bases and the J gene lost 2 bases, with 9 bases spanning the gap. The CDR3 DNA follows: TGCGCCAGCAGCTTGGGATCTACCGCTGGAAACACCATATATTTT. Translating it yields CASSLGSTAGNTIYF. Supplemented by reference TRBV5-1 and TRBJ1-3, the full variable domain reads KAGVTQTPRYLIKTRGQQVTLSCSPISGHRSVSWYQQTPGQGLQFLFEYFSETQRNKGNFPGRFSGRQFSNSRSEMNVSTLELGDSALYLCASSLGSTAGNTIYFGEGSWLTVV.

The chain couples TRBV5-1 to TRBJ2-1; 7 nucleotides match TRBD2. Germline assignment: CDR1 SGHRS and CDR2 YFSETQ. Germline trimming cut 4 bases from V and 0 bases from J; bases unmatched to any gene: 7. CDR3 length: 16 residues. The CDR3 region has the DNA TGCGCCAGCAGCCTATTGGGCGGGAGCTCCTACAATGAGCAGTTCTTC. This translates into CASSLLGGSSYNEQFF.

The chain uses TRBV5-1 and TRBJ2-3, with a possible D match to TRBD2 (5 bases). CDR3 length: 17 amino acids. Trimming cost V 0 bases and J 0 bases, with 14 bases left between them. Looked up from germline, CDR1 is SGHRS and CDR2 is YFSETQ. The CDR3 here is CASSLALSGSSTDTQYF. In DNA, the CDR3 is TGCGCCAGCAGCTTGGCCCTATCGGGGAGTAGCACAGATACGCAGTATTTT.

CDR3 DNA sequence: TGTGCCAGCATCCTTCTTGACAGGGGCTCCTACAATGAGCAGTTCTTC. Translating it yields CASILLDRGSYNEQFF. V and J are TRBV13 and TRBJ2-1, with 8 bases identical to TRBD1. V lost 7 bases to trimming and J lost 0 bases; unmatched junction nucleotides: 8. Per germline, CDR1 PRHDT and CDR2 FYEKMQ (reference sequence). The CDR3 consists of 16 residues.

This clone appeared a few times. This chain uses TRBV30 with TRBJ2-2; 8 bases map to TRBD2. CDR3 size: 16 residues. The germline V gene encodes CDR1 GTSNPN and CDR2 SVGIG (reference sequence). V gave up 4 bases and J gave up 0 bases; unmatched junction bases: 7. CDR3: CAWTPGLVSNTGELFF. The DNA of the CDR3 is TGTGCCTGGACCCCGGGACTAGTCTCGAACACCGGGGAGCTGTTTTTT.

The rearrangement uses TRBV3-1 (or the pseudogene TRBV3-2) and TRBJ2-5, with TRBD2 matching 7 bases. CDR1 is LGHDT, CDR2 YNNKEL, per germline (reference sequence). The CDR3 runs to 14 residues. The V gene end was trimmed by 0 bases and the J gene end by 3 bases; junction bases not matched to a gene: 1. The chain's CDR3 is CASSQEAGEETQYF. CDR3 DNA: TGTGCCAGCAGCCAAGAGGCGGGGGAAGAGACCCAGTACTTC.

V gene TRBV6-5 combines with J gene TRBJ1-2; D call uncertain. Germline CDR1 MNHEY, CDR2 SVGAGI. Trimming pared 6 bases from V and 4 bases from J, leaving 15 bases between. CDR3 length: 14 residues. The CDR3 coding sequence is TGTGCCAGCAGCCCCGGCCGGGGAGGCTATGGCTACACCTTC. Its protein is CASSPGRGGYGYTF.

Regarding this clone: It may be a read error: a sequence one base away is much more abundant. Different DNA sequences within this sample yield the same CDR3. The rearrangement joins TRBV5-1 to TRBJ1-5, with a tentative D call TRBD1 (6 bases). Looked up from germline, CDR1 is SGHRS and CDR2 is YFSETQ. The CDR3 loop spans 15 amino acids. The V end was cut by 0 bases, the J end by 0 bases, with 7 bases between. The CDR3 DNA reads TGCGCCAGCAGCTTGGAAGGGGGTAGCAATCAGCCCCAGCATTTT. Its protein product is CASSLEGGSNQPQHF.

This chain connects TRBV24-1 to TRBJ1-2, with a tentative D call TRBD1 (5 bases). Germline CDR1 KGHDR, CDR2 SFDVKD. CDR3 size: 14 residues. The ends were cut back, 2 bases at V and 2 bases at J, with 8 bases in the middle. The CDR3 here is CATSDSRVNYGYTF. In nucleotides, the CDR3 is TGTGCCACCAGTGATTCCAGGGTCAACTATGGCTACACCTTC.